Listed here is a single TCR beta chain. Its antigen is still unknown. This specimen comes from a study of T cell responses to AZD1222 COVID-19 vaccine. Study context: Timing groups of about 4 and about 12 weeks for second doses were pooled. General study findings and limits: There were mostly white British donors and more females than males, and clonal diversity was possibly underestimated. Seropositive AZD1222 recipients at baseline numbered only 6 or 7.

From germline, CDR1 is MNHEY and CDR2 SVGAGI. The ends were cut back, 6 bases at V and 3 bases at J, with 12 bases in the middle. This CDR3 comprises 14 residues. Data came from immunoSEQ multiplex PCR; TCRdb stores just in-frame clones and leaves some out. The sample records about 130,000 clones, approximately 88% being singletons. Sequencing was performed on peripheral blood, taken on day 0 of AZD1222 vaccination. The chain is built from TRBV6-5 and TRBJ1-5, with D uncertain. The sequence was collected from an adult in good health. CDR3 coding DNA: TGTGCCAGCAGGATCCGGGCCTTCAATCAGCCCCAGCATTTT. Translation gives CASRIRAFNQPQHF.